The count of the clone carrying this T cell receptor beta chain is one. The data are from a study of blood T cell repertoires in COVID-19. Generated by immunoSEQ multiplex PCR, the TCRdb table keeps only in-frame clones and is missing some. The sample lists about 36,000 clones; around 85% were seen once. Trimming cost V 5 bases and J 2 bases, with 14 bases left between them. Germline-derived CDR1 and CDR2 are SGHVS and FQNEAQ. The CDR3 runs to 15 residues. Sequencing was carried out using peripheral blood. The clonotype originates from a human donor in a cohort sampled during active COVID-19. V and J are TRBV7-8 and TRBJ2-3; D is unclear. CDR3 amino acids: CASSISYGPTDTQYF. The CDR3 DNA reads TGTGCCAGCAGCATTAGCTATGGCCCCACAGATACGCAGTATTTT.